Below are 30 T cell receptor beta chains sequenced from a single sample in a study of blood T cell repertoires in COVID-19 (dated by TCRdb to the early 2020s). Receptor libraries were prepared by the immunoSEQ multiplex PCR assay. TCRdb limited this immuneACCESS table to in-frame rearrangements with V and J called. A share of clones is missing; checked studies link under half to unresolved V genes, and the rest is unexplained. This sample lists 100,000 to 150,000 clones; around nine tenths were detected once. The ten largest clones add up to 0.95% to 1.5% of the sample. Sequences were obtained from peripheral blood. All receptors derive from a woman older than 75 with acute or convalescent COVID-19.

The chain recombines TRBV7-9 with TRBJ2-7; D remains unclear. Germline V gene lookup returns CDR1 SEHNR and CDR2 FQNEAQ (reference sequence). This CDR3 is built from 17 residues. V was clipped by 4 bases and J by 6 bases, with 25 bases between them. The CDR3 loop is CASSSSWRGPRSVEQYF. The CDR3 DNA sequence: TGTGCCAGCAGCTCCTCCTGGCGTGGGCCCCGAAGTGTCGAGCAGTACTTC.

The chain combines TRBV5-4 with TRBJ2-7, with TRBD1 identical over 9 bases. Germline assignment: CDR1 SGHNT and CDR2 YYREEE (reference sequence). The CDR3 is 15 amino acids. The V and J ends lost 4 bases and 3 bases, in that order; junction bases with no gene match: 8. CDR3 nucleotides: TGTGCCAGCAGCACTAGGACAGGGGCTGACTACGAGCAGTACTTC. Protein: CASSTRTGADYEQYF.

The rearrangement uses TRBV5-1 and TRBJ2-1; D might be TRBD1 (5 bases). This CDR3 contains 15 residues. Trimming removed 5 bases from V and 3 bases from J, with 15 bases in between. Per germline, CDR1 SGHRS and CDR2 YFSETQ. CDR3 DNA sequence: TGCGCCAGCAGTAAATCAGGGAATGACTACAATGAGCAGTTCTTC. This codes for CASSKSGNDYNEQFF.

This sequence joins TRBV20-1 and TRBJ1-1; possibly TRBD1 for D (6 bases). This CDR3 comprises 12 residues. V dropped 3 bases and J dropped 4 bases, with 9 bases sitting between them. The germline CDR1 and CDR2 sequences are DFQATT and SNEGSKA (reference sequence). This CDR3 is CSASRGGTEAFF. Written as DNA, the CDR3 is TGCAGTGCTAGTAGGGGGGGCACTGAAGCTTTCTTT.

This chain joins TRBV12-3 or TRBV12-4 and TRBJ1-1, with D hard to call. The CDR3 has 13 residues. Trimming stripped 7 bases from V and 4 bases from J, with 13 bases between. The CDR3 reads CASTSLGVTEAFF. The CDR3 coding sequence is TGTGCCAGCACCTCTTTAGGAGTCACTGAAGCTTTCTTT.

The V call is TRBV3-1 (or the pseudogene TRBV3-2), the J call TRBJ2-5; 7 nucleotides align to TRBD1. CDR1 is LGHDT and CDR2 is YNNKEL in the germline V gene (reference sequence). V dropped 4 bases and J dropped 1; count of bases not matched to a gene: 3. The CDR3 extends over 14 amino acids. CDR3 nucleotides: TGTGCCAGCAGCCTACGGACAGGCCAAGAGACCCAGTACTTC. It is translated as CASSLRTGQETQYF.

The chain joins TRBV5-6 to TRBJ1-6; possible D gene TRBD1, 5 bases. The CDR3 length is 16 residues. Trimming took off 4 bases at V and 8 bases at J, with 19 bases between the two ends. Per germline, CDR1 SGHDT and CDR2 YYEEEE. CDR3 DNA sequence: TGTGCCAGCAGCCAGGGAGGGGCGAGGGGATATTCACCCCTCCACTTT. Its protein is CASSQGGARGYSPLHF.

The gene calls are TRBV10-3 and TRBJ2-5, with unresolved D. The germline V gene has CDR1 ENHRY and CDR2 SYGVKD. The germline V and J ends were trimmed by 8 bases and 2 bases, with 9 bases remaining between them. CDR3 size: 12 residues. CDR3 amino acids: CAIGWSQETQYF. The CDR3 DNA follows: TGTGCCATCGGGTGGAGTCAAGAGACCCAGTACTTC.

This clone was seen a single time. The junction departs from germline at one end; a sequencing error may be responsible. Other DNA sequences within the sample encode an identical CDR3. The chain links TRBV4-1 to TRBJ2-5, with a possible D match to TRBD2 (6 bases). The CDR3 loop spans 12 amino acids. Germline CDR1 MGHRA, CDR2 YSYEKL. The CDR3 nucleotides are TGCGCCAGCAGTCAAGGGAGGTCACTCCCGTACTTC. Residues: CASSQGRSLPYF.

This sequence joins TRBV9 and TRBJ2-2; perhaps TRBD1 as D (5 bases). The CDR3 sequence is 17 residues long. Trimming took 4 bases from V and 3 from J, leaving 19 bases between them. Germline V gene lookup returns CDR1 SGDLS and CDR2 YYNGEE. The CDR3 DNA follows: TGTGCCAGCAGCCCCATGGTTCGACAGAGCGACACCGGGGAGCTGTTTTTT. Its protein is CASSPMVRQSDTGELFF.

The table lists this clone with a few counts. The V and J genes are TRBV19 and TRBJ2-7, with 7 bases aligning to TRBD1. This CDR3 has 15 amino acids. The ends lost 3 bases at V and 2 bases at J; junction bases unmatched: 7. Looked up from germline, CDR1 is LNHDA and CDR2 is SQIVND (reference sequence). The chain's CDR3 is CASSIGRQGTYEQYF. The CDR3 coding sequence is TGTGCCAGTAGTATTGGGAGACAGGGTACCTACGAGCAGTACTTC.

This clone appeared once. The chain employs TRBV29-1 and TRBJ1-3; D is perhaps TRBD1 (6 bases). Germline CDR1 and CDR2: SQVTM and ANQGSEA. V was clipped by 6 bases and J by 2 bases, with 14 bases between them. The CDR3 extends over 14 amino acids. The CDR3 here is CSVKQGLAGNTIYF. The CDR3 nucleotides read TGCAGCGTGAAACAGGGTCTGGCTGGAAACACCATATATTTT.

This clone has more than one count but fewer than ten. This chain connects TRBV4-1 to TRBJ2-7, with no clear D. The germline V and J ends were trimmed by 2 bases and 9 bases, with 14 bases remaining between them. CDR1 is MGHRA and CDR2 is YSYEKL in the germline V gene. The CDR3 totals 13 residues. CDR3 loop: CASSQTPNHGQYF. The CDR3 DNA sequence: TGCGCCAGCAGCCAAACGCCCAATCACGGGCAGTACTTC.

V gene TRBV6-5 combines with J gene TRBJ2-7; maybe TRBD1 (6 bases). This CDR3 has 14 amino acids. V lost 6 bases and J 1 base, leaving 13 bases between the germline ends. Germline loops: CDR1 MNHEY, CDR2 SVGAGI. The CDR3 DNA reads TGTGCCAGCAGAGTCGACAGGAATTCCTACGAGCAGTACTTC. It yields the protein CASRVDRNSYEQYF.

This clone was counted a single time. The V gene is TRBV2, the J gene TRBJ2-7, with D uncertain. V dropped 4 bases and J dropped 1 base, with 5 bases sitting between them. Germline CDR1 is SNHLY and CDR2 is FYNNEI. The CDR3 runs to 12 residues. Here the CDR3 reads CASSAKSYEQYF. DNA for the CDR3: TGTGCCAGCAGTGCTAAATCCTACGAGCAGTACTTC. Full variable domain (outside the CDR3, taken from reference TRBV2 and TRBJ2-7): EPEVTQTPSHQVTQMGQEVILRCVPISNHLYFYWYRQILGQKVEFLVSFYNNEISEKSEIFDDQFSVERPDGSNFTLKIRSTKLEDSAMYFCASSAKSYEQYFGPGTRLTVT.

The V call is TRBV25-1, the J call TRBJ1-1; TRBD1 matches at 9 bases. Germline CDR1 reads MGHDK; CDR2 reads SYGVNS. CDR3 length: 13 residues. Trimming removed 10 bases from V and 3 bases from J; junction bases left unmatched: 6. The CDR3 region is CATRDREDTEAFF. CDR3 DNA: TGTGCCACCCGGGACAGGGAGGACACTGAAGCTTTCTTT.

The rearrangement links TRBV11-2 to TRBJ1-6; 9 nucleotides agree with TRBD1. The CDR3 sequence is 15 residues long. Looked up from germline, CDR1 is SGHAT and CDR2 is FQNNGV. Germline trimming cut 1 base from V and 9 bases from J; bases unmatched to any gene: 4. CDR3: CASSLGGQGSSPLHF. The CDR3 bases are TGTGCCAGCAGCTTAGGCGGACAGGGGAGTTCACCCCTCCACTTT.

The DNA for the CDR3 is TGTGCCAGCAGTAGAGCGGACAGGGTGATCGATGGCTACACCTTC. Protein product: CASSRADRVIDGYTF. The chain combines TRBV28 with TRBJ1-2, with 8 positions matching TRBD1. J was trimmed by 6 bases and V by 5 bases; bases with no gene match: 11. This CDR3 region has 15 residues. CDR1 is MDHEN, CDR2 SYDVKM, per germline.

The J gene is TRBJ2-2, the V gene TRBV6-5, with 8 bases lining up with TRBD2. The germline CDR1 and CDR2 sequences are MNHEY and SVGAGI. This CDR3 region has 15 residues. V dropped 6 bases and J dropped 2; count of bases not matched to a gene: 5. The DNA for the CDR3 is TGTGCCAGCAGGGTAGCGGGGACTAACACCGGGGAGCTGTTTTTT. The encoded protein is CASRVAGTNTGELFF.

The CDR3 spells CASSIREGVDEQYF. The CDR3 DNA reads TGTGCCAGCAGCATACGAGAGGGAGTGGACGAGCAGTACTTC. J is TRBJ2-7 and V is TRBV13, with TRBD2 as a possible D gene (5 bases). The germline CDR1 and CDR2 sequences are PRHDT and FYEKMQ (reference sequence). V lost 5 bases, J lost 5 bases, and 16 bases lay in between. The CDR3 runs 14 residues.

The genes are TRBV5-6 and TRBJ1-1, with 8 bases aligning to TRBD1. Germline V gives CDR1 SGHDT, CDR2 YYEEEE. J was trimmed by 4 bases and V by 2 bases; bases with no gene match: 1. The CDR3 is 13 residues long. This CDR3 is CASSLQGGTEAFF. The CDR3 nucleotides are TGTGCCAGCAGCTTACAGGGGGGCACTGAAGCTTTCTTT.

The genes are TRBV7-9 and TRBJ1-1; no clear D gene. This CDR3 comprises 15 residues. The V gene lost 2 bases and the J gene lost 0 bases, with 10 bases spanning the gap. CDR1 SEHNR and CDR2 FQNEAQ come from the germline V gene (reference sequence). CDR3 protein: CASSLISPMNTEAFF. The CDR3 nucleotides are TGTGCCAGCAGCTTAATAAGTCCTATGAACACTGAAGCTTTCTTT.

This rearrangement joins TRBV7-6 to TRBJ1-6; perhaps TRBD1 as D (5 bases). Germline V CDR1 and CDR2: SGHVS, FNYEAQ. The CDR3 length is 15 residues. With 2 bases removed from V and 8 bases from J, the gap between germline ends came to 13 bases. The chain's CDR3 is CASSLYQGSDSPLHF. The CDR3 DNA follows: TGTGCCAGCAGCTTATATCAGGGCTCCGATTCACCCCTCCACTTT.

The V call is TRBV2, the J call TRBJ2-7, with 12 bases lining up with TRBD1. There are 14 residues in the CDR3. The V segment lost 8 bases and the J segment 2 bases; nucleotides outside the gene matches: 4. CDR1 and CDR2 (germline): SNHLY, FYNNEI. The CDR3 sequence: CASLRDRGPYEQYF. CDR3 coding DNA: TGTGCCAGCCTCCGGGACAGGGGGCCCTACGAGCAGTACTTC. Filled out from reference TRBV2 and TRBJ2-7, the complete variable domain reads EPEVTQTPSHQVTQMGQEVILRCVPISNHLYFYWYRQILGQKVEFLVSFYNNEISEKSEIFDDQFSVERPDGSNFTLKIRSTKLEDSAMYFCASLRDRGPYEQYFGPGTRLTVT.

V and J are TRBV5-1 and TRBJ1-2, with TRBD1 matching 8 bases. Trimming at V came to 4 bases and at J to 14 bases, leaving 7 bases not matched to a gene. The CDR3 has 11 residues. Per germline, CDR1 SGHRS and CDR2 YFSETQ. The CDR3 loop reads CASSADRDRTF. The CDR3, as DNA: TGCGCCAGCAGCGCGGACAGGGATCGTACCTTC.

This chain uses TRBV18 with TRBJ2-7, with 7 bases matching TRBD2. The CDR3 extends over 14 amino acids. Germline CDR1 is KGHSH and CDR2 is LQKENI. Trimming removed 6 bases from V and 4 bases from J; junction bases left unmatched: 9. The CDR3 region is CASSDGREFYEQYF. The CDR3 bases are TGTGCCAGCTCCGATGGGCGGGAGTTTTACGAGCAGTACTTC.

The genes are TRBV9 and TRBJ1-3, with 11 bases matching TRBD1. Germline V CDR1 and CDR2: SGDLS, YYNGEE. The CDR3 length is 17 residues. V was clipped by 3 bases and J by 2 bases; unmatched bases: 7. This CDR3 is CASSAPGQGAAGNTIYF. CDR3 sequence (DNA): TGTGCCAGCAGCGCGCCAGGACAGGGGGCGGCTGGAAACACCATATATTTT.

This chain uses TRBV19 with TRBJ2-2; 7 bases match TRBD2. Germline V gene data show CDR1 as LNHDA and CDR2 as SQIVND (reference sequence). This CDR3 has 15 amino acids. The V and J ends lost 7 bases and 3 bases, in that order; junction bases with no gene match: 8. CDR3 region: CASNRLAGDTGELFF. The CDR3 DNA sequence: TGTGCCAGTAATAGACTAGCCGGGGACACCGGGGAGCTGTTTTTT.

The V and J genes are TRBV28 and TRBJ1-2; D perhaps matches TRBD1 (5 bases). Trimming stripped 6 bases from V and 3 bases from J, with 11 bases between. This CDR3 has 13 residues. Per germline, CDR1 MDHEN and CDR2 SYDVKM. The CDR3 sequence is CASRPGQDYGYTF. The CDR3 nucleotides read TGTGCCAGCAGGCCAGGACAAGACTATGGCTACACCTTC.

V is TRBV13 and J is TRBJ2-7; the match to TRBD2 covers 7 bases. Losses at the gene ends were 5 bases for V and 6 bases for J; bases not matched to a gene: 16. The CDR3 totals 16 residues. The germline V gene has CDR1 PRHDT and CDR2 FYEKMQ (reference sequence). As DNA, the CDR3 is TGTGCCAGCAGCCCCCAAGGGGCGGGAGTCCCTCGCGAGCAGTACTTC. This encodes CASSPQGAGVPREQYF. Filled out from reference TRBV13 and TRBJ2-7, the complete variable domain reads AAGVIQSPRHLIKEKRETATLKCYPIPRHDTVYWYQQGPGQDPQFLISFYEKMQSDKGSIPDRFSAQQFSDYHSELNMSSLELGDSALYFCASSPQGAGVPREQYFGPGTRLTVT.